Reported below is one T cell receptor (beta chain). This sample was included in a study of T cell responses to AZD1222 COVID-19 vaccine. Repertoires were generated with immunoSEQ multiplex PCR, while TCRdb's copy carries only in-frame clones and drops some. The table includes approximately 120,000 clones, about 90% detected once. V was trimmed by 3 bases and J by 0 bases, leaving 8 bases between them. The CDR3 extends over 14 amino acids. From germline, CDR1 is SEHNR and CDR2 FQNEAQ (reference sequence). This clonotype originated in an adult in good health. V gene TRBV7-9 combines with J gene TRBJ1-1, with D possibly TRBD1 on 5 matching bases. The specimen comprised peripheral blood, sampled on day 0 of MenACWY control vaccination. DNA of the CDR3: TGTGCCAGCAGCTTCAAGGGGATGAACACTGAAGCTTTCTTT. Its translation: CASSFKGMNTEAFF.